The rows below give T cell receptor beta chains drawn from one sample of a study of CD8+CD57+ T cells in acquired aplastic anemia. TCRdb re-derived calls from the reads in MiXCR, one entry per CDR3 protein. Of over 150,000 distinct CDR3 sequences in the sample, roughly 45% are singletons; the top ten hold under 1.2%. Sequencing was done on a sample of sorted CD4+, CD8+, or CD8+CD57+ T cells (not recorded which) from PBMCs. The receptors originated from a human donor in good health. Both conserved end residues are trimmed from each CDR3. D genes are given only for firm matches.

d_call	v_call	j_call	cdr3_aa
TRBD1	TRBV28	TRBJ1-2	ASSRDRAALHCGYT
NA	TRBV24-1	TRBJ2-3	ATGRGLTDTQY
TRBD2	TRBV7-2	TRBJ2-7	ASVPSGSYSYEQY
NA	TRBV2	TRBJ1-1	ASSGGRTEAF
NA	TRBV10-3	TRBJ2-3	AISWTNPTDTQY
NA	TRBV29-1	TRBJ2-5	ASSPPMGGETQY
NA	TRBV5-5	TRBJ1-5	ASRPPGRVLGQPQH
NA	TRBV11-1	TRBJ1-5	ASSLAGSAAVIPQH
NA	TRBV12-3/TRBV12-4	TRBJ2-7	ASSFPQGLGEQY
NA	TRBV2	TRBJ2-5	ASSAVGGQETQY
NA	TRBV6-5	TRBJ1-1	ASSYEAYTEAF
TRBD2	TRBV14	TRBJ2-5	ASRAGESGKTQY
TRBD1	TRBV6-1	TRBJ1-2	ANRGNYGYT
TRBD1	TRBV20-1	TRBJ1-2	SAPDRANYGYT
TRBD1	TRBV10-3	TRBJ2-5	AISAYLIQGQETQY
NA	TRBV12-3/TRBV12-4	TRBJ2-3	ASSRVGSSTDTQY
NA	TRBV15	TRBJ1-4	ATSRGRQVAEKLF
NA	TRBV20-1	TRBJ1-5	SASASGKENQPQH
NA	TRBV9	TRBJ2-1	ASSAQERAGRKNEQF
NA	TRBV7-9	TRBJ2-7	ASSLAVSENYEQY
TRBD2	TRBV7-3	TRBJ2-7	ASSLSRASGNNEQY
TRBD2	TRBV18	TRBJ2-2	ASSRNGGANTGELF
NA	TRBV2	TRBJ2-7	ASSERYEQY
TRBD2	TRBV3-1	TRBJ2-1	ASSPDGTSGRVSYNEQF
TRBD2	TRBV10-2	TRBJ2-5	ASSRGLAGGLETQY
NA	TRBV7-8	TRBJ2-7	ASSKPGLSHEQY